This entry lists 2 T cell receptor beta chains sequenced from one sample in a study of blood T cell repertoires in COVID-19. Some clones are missing from TCRdb's copy, which holds only in-frame ones; the method was immunoSEQ multiplex PCR. Of 380,000 or so clones listed, roughly 90% are singletons. The material sequenced was PBMCs or T cells enriched from blood (not recorded which). These receptors were taken from a woman between 35 and 50 years old with acute COVID-19.

The gene calls are TRBV30 and TRBJ1-2; D gene ambiguous. Germline CDR1 reads GTSNPN; CDR2 reads SVGIG (reference sequence). CDR3 size: 10 residues. Trimming took 5 bases from V and 8 from J, leaving 9 bases between them. The CDR3 DNA reads TGTGCCTGGCTCAGAGGGGGCTACACCTTC. It encodes CAWLRGGYTF. Combining the CDR3 with reference TRBV30 and TRBJ1-2 gives the whole variable domain SQTIHQWPATLVQPVGSPLSLECTVEGTSNPNLYWYRQAAGRGLQLLFYSVGIGQISSEVPQNLSASRPQDRQFILSSKKLLLSDSGFYLCAWLRGGYTFGSGTRLTVV.

This chain links TRBV5-1 with TRBJ1-1; 7 bases are shared with TRBD1. CDR1 is SGHRS, CDR2 YFSETQ, per germline. CDR3 size: 13 residues. V dropped 4 bases and J dropped 6; count of bases not matched to a gene: 6. The CDR3 protein is CASSLYTGAEAFF. In nucleotides, the CDR3 is TGCGCCAGCAGCCTCTATACAGGGGCTGAAGCTTTCTTT.